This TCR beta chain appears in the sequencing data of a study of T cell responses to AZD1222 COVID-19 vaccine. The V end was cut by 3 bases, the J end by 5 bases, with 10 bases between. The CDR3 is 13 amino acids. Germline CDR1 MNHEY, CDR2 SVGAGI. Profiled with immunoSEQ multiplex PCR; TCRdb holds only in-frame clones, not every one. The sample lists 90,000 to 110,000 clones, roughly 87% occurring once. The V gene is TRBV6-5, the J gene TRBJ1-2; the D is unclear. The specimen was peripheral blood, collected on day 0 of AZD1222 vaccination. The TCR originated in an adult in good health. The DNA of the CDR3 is TGTGCCAGCAGTTATATGGTCCTTTATGGCTACACCTTC. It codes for CASSYMVLYGYTF.